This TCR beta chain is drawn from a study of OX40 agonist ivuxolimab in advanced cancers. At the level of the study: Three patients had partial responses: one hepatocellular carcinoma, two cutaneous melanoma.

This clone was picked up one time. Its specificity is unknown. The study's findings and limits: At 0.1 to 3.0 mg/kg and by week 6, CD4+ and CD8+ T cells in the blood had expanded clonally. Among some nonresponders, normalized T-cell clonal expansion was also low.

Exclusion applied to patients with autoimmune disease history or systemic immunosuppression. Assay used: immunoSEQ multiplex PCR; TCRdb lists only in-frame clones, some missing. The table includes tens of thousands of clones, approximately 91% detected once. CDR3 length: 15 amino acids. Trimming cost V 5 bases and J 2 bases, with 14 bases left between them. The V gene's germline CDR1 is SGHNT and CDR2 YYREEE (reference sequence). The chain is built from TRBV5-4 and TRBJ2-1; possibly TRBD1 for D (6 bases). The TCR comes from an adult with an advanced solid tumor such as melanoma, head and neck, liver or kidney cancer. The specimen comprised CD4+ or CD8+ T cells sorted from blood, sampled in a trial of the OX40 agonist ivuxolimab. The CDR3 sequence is CASSITGRTYNEQFF. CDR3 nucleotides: TGTGCCAGCAGTATAACAGGGCGAACCTACAATGAGCAGTTCTTC.